This T cell receptor beta chain is from a study of identical twins. The CDR3 loop spans 22 amino acids. The germline CDR1 and CDR2 sequences are LGHDT and YNNKEL (reference sequence). Unmatched junction bases numbered 20, after V lost 4 bases and J lost 0 bases. General study findings and limits: Out-of-frame TCR alpha sharing in monozygotic twins exceeded recombination model predictions.

A few counts support this clonotype. Its antigen is still unknown. TCRdb recomputed calls from the 5' RACE reads with MiXCR, one row per CDR3 protein. The data contain some 270,000 distinct CDR3 sequences, around 8.8% of them singletons. The same sample was also used in a study of yellow fever vaccine responses in identical twins.

The gene calls are TRBV3-1 and TRBJ2-6, with 8 bases lining up with TRBD1. Sequenced input: CD8+ T cells sorted from blood. This receptor was identified in a woman aged 18-35 years in good health. CDR3 region: CASSPDDGGPGTGDSGANVLTF. CDR3 DNA sequence: TGTGCCAGCAGCCCAGATGATGGGGGCCCTGGGACAGGAGACTCTGGGGCCAACGTCCTGACTTTC.